One and the same sample provided the 8 T cell receptor beta chains below, sequenced in a study of graft-versus-host responses after intestinal transplantation. Measured with immunoSEQ multiplex PCR; TCRdb has only the in-frame clones, and not every one. The profile shows some 120,000 clones, 90% of them singletons. Antigen specificity for these receptors is unknown. Sequencing was performed on unstimulated CD4+ T cells sorted from spleen or lymph node cells, taken before intestinal transplant. These receptors were collected from a human donor who received an intestinal transplant.

This clone was counted a few times. The rearrangement links TRBV29-1 to TRBJ1-4; D not resolved. Looked up from germline, CDR1 is SQVTM and CDR2 is ANQGSEA. V was trimmed by 4 bases and J by 4 bases, leaving 7 bases between them. The length of the CDR3 is 12 residues. CDR3 residues: CSVGQFNEKLFF. The CDR3 region has the DNA TGCAGCGTTGGCCAGTTTAATGAAAAACTGTTTTTT.

This chain connects TRBV6-1 to TRBJ1-2; TRBD1 matches 9 bases. The CDR3 spans 13 residues. Germline V gives CDR1 MNHNS, CDR2 SASEGT. Germline trimming cut 6 bases from V and 8 bases from J; bases unmatched to any gene: 7. The CDR3: CASRLDRGGGYTF. The CDR3 DNA reads as TGTGCCAGCAGGTTGGACAGGGGAGGAGGCTACACCTTC.

The rearrangement links TRBV2 to TRBJ1-1; 7 nucleotides line up with TRBD1. Germline V CDR1 and CDR2: SNHLY, FYNNEI. V lost 7 bases to trimming and J lost 4 bases; unmatched junction nucleotides: 6. The CDR3 covers 13 residues. CDR3 loop: CASKDRVGTEAFF. CDR3 DNA: TGTGCCAGCAAAGACAGGGTGGGCACTGAAGCTTTCTTT.

The CDR3 here is CASSYSAGFYTDTQYF. The CDR3 bases are TGTGCCAGCAGTTACTCGGCGGGGTTCTACACAGATACGCAGTATTTT. The chain carries TRBV6-6 and TRBJ2-3, with a tentative D call TRBD2 (6 bases). This CDR3 has 16 amino acids. V was pared by 0 bases and J by 2 bases, with 12 bases between. Germline CDR1 MNHNY, CDR2 SVGAGI (reference sequence).

The gene calls are TRBV28 and TRBJ1-4; 9 positions match TRBD1. The CDR3 consists of 16 residues. The J segment lost 8 bases and the V segment lost 1 base, leaving 8 bases of the junction unmatched. Germline CDR1 reads MDHEN; CDR2 reads SYDVKM. The CDR3 is CASSLSRTGVREKLFF. CDR3 coding DNA: TGTGCCAGCAGTTTATCTCGGACAGGGGTAAGGGAAAAACTGTTTTTT.

The rearrangement joins TRBV7-3 to TRBJ2-1; D might be TRBD1 (6 bases). The germline gives CDR1 SGHTA, CDR2 FQGTGA. The V and J ends lost 2 bases and 2 bases respectively, with 13 bases between them. The CDR3 is 16 residues long. The CDR3 nucleotides are TGTGCCAGCAGCTTAGGGGACACTGTGACCTACAATGAGCAGTTCTTC. Encoded protein: CASSLGDTVTYNEQFF. Looking up the rest from reference TRBV7-3 and TRBJ2-1 gives the full variable domain: GAGVSQTPSNKVTEKGKYVELRCDPISGHTALYWYRQSLGQGPEFLIYFQGTGAADDSGLPNDRFFAVRPEGSVSTLKIQRTERGDSAVYLCASSLGDTVTYNEQFFGPGTRLTVL.

This clone was picked up one time. The chain is built from TRBV5-1 and TRBJ2-1; D is perhaps TRBD1 (6 bases). V lost 4 bases, J lost 0 bases, and 14 bases lay in between. The CDR3 length is 16 residues. Germline values: CDR1 SGHRS, CDR2 YFSETQ. This CDR3 reads CASSRMGASSYNEQFF. CDR3 sequence (DNA): TGCGCCAGCAGCCGGATGGGGGCGAGCTCCTACAATGAGCAGTTCTTC.

The chain couples TRBV15 to TRBJ2-7; 8 bases fit TRBD1. J lost 3 bases, V lost 3 bases, and 10 bases had no gene match. CDR1 and CDR2 from the germline V gene are LNHNV and YYDKDF (reference sequence). This CDR3 region has 16 residues. The CDR3 nucleotides read TGTGCCACCAGCAGGGACCCGGACAGGGCCCGCTACGAGCAGTACTTC. This codes for CATSRDPDRARYEQYF. The variable domain in full, with the rest retrieved from reference TRBV15 and TRBJ2-7, is DAMVIQNPRYQVTQFGKPVTLSCSQTLNHNVMYWYQQKSSQAPKLLFHYYDKDFNNEADTPDNFQSRRPNTSFCFLDIRSPGLGDTAMYLCATSRDPDRARYEQYFGPGTRLTVT.